This paragraph covers one T cell receptor beta chain sequence. Its specificity is not known. This sample stems from a study of CD8 T cell repertoires and HIV-1 epitope variants. This CDR3 has 15 amino acids. Germline CDR1 and CDR2: MDHEN and SYDVKM. Trimming removed 3 bases at V and 3 bases at J, with 14 bases between. The method was immunoSEQ multiplex PCR; TCRdb's version includes in-frame clones alone and lacks a portion of them. This sample has approximately 5,000 clones, with around 73% found just once. What was sequenced was cultured CD8+ T cells derived from PBMCs. The TCR sequence derives from a male donor with HIV. The chain uses TRBV28 and TRBJ1-1; D perhaps matches TRBD1 (6 bases). The CDR3 sequence is CASSFQGQKDTEAFF. DNA for the CDR3: TGTGCCAGCAGTTTTCAGGGGCAGAAGGACACTGAAGCTTTCTTT.